These 23 T cell receptor beta chains share one sample of origin, sequenced in a study of control samples from healthy donors and cancer patients. Generated by immunoSEQ multiplex PCR, the TCRdb table keeps only in-frame clones and is missing some. The repertoire holds 230,000 or so clones, with about 93% as singletons. Sample: blood. The receptors were gathered from a man aged 45-60 years in good health.

The table lists this clone with a count of one. The chain is built from TRBV25-1 and TRBJ1-2; D gene ambiguous. The CDR3 covers 15 residues. V was trimmed by 4 bases and J by 8 bases, leaving 20 bases between them. Germline V gene lookup returns CDR1 MGHDK and CDR2 SYGVNS. The CDR3 region is CASSVSRTRLEGYTF. The CDR3 bases are TGTGCCAGCAGTGTGTCCCGGACCCGTTTGGAGGGCTACACCTTC.

The V and J genes are TRBV7-8 and TRBJ1-2; a weak D match, TRBD1 (6 bases). The CDR3 has 13 amino acids. Germline CDR1 and CDR2: SGHVS and FQNEAQ. Between the trimmed V and J ends, which lost 5 bases and 2 bases, there was a span of 9 bases. CDR3 residues: CASSPQGNYGYTF. The CDR3 DNA reads TGTGCCAGCAGCCCGCAGGGGAACTATGGCTACACCTTC.

A word on this clone: The same CDR3 also results from other DNA sequences found in this sample. The chain carries TRBV3-1 (or the pseudogene TRBV3-2) and TRBJ2-1; D unresolved. The germline gives CDR1 LGHDT, CDR2 YNNKEL (reference sequence). V was cut by 1 base and J by 6 bases, with 4 bases left in between. CDR3 length equals 12 residues. CDR3 residues: CASSQVPNEQFF. Written as DNA, the CDR3 is TGTGCCAGCAGCCAAGTACCCAATGAGCAGTTCTTC.

This clone was detected once. The chain couples TRBV6-5 to TRBJ2-1, with D uncertain. Germline assignment: CDR1 MNHEY and CDR2 SVGAGI. The ends were cut back, 0 bases at V and 6 bases at J, with 12 bases in the middle. This CDR3 has 15 residues. Here the CDR3 reads CASSYSPKRTNEQFF. CDR3 DNA: TGTGCCAGCAGTTACTCCCCTAAGAGGACCAATGAGCAGTTCTTC.

The rearrangement uses TRBV7-3 and TRBJ2-7, with a tentative D call TRBD1 (5 bases). The CDR3 has 13 amino acids. Germline loops: CDR1 SGHTA, CDR2 FQGTGA. Deletions cut 3 bases from V and 5 bases from J, with 11 bases between. CDR3 sequence reads: CASSFDWGDEQYF. DNA of the CDR3: TGTGCCAGCAGCTTCGACTGGGGCGACGAGCAGTACTTC.

The gene calls are TRBV28 and TRBJ2-1; D ambiguous. V gave up 7 bases and J gave up 4 bases, with 14 bases separating them. This CDR3 contains 14 residues. Germline V gives CDR1 MDHEN, CDR2 SYDVKM. The DNA for the CDR3 is TGTGCCAGCAATACCAGAGGACCATACAATGAGCAGTTCTTC. Its translation: CASNTRGPYNEQFF.

The CDR3 region is CASSLNRANTEAFF. The CDR3 DNA reads as TGCGCCAGCAGCTTAAATCGAGCGAACACTGAAGCTTTCTTT. This rearrangement joins TRBV5-1 to TRBJ1-1, with unresolved D. V lost 2 bases to trimming and J lost 1 base, with 9 bases between them. The CDR3 is 14 residues long. The germline V gene encodes CDR1 SGHRS and CDR2 YFSETQ.

V gene TRBV3-1 (or the pseudogene TRBV3-2) combines with J gene TRBJ2-7, with 8 bases fitting TRBD2. J was trimmed by 5 bases and V by 4 bases; bases with no gene match: 7. Germline loops: CDR1 LGHDT, CDR2 YNNKEL (reference sequence). The CDR3 is made up of 14 amino acids. As DNA, the CDR3 is TGTGCCAGCAGCCCGCCCGGACTAGCTCACGAGCAGTACTTC. Its translation is CASSPPGLAHEQYF.

CDR3 nucleotide sequence: TGTGCCAGCTCACCTACAGGGGGGGGCAATCAGCCCCAGCATTTT. It yields the protein CASSPTGGGNQPQHF. The chain uses TRBV18 and TRBJ1-5; the match to TRBD1 covers 8 bases. Germline V gene data show CDR1 as KGHSH and CDR2 as LQKENI. The ends lost 3 bases at V and 2 bases at J; junction bases unmatched: 3. The length of the CDR3 is 15 residues.

This chain joins TRBV5-6 and TRBJ2-7; D not certain. Germline lookup yields CDR1 SGHDT and CDR2 YYEEEE. V gave up 0 bases and J gave up 0 bases, with 16 bases separating them. CDR3 length: 17 residues. CDR3 nucleotides: TGTGCCAGCAGCTTGGTAGTTCGACGGCCACTCTCCTACGAGCAGTACGTC. Translated: CASSLVVRRPLSYEQYV.

The V call is TRBV6-5, the J call TRBJ1-4; a weak D match, TRBD1 (5 bases). The CDR3 is made up of 14 amino acids. Germline V CDR1 and CDR2: MNHEY, SVGAGI. V was pared by 0 bases and J by 4 bases, with 6 bases between. CDR3 bases: TGTGCCAGCAGTTACTCGACAGATAATGAAAAACTGTTTTTT. Translated: CASSYSTDNEKLFF.

V is TRBV15 and J is TRBJ2-6; the D is unclear. Germline lookup yields CDR1 LNHNV and CDR2 YYDKDF (reference sequence). The V gene lost 0 bases and the J gene lost 0 bases, with 3 bases spanning the gap. The CDR3 spans 15 residues. DNA of the CDR3: TGTGCCACCAGCAGAGATCACTCTGGGGCCAACGTCCTGACTTTC. This codes for CATSRDHSGANVLTF.

Only one count was recorded for this clone. This CDR3 reads CASSLLRGNYGYTF. The DNA for the CDR3 is TGTGCCAGCAGTTTATTAAGGGGGAACTATGGCTACACCTTC. The V gene is TRBV27, the J gene TRBJ1-2; TRBD1 might be the D (6 bases). Germline CDR1 MNHEY, CDR2 SMNVEV (reference sequence). Trimming shortened V by 1 base and J by 2 bases, and 8 bases separated the two germline ends. CDR3 length equals 14 residues.

The gene calls are TRBV5-5 and TRBJ1-1; maybe TRBD1 (6 bases). The CDR3 length is 17 residues. Trimming removed 0 bases from V and 6 bases from J, with 21 bases in between. Germline V lookup: CDR1 SGHKS, CDR2 YYEKEE (reference sequence). Written as DNA, the CDR3 is TGTGCCAGCAGCTTGGCCCCTGGGGGGGCCTCCCGTTCTGAAGCTTTCTTT. The encoded protein is CASSLAPGGASRSEAFF. The entire variable domain, with the rest obtained from reference TRBV5-5 and TRBJ1-1, is as follows: DAGVTQSPTHLIKTRGQQVTLRCSPISGHKSVSWYQQVLGQGPQFIFQYYEKEERGRGNFPDRFSARQFPNYSSELNVNALLLGDSALYLCASSLAPGGASRSEAFFGQGTRLTVV.

The chain links TRBV7-9 to TRBJ1-2; weak D call: TRBD1 (6 bases). Per the germline V gene, CDR1 is SEHNR and CDR2 is FQNEAQ (reference sequence). V gave up 5 bases and J gave up 4 bases, with 17 bases separating them. CDR3 size: 15 residues. CDR3 protein: CASSVGQTTSYGYTF. DNA of the CDR3: TGTGCCAGCAGCGTTGGACAGACCACATCCTATGGCTACACCTTC.

V usage is TRBV20-1 and J usage is TRBJ1-1, with a possible D match to TRBD1 (5 bases). This CDR3 spans 12 amino acids. V was trimmed by 5 bases and J by 4 bases, leaving 11 bases between them. CDR1 is DFQATT and CDR2 is SNEGSKA in the germline V gene (reference sequence). The CDR3 DNA is TGCAGTGCTCGTGGGGGGGGCACTGAAGCTTTCTTT. Protein sequence: CSARGGGTEAFF.

V gene TRBV11-2 combines with J gene TRBJ2-1; D may be TRBD2 (6 bases). The CDR3 consists of 15 residues. Germline V gene sequence: CDR1 SGHAT, CDR2 FQNNGV. The germline V and J ends were trimmed by 1 base and 2 bases, with 9 bases remaining between them. In DNA form, the CDR3 reads TGTGCCAGCAGCTTAGGGTCGGGGGCCTACAATGAGCAGTTCTTC. Its protein is CASSLGSGAYNEQFF.

The CDR3: CASSQTVGGSPYEQYF. The CDR3 DNA follows: TGCGCCAGCAGCCAAACGGTAGGGGGCAGTCCCTACGAGCAGTACTTC. The chain joins TRBV4-3 to TRBJ2-7; TRBD1 matches at 7 bases. J lost 2 bases, V lost 2 bases, and 9 bases had no gene match. The CDR3 has 16 amino acids. Germline CDR1 is LGHNA and CDR2 is YSLEER.

This chain uses TRBV7-8 with TRBJ2-5; 8 positions match TRBD2. CDR1 and CDR2 (germline): SGHVS, FQNEAQ. Germline trimming cut 4 bases from V and 0 bases from J; bases unmatched to any gene: 7. The length of the CDR3 is 16 residues. For the CDR3, the DNA is TGTGCCAGCAGCTCCCCGGGAGCGGGGGACCAAGAGACCCAGTACTTC. Protein sequence: CASSSPGAGDQETQYF. Combining the CDR3 with reference TRBV7-8 and TRBJ2-5 gives the whole variable domain GAGVSQSPRYKVAKRGQDVALRCDPISGHVSLFWYQQALGQGPEFLTYFQNEAQLDKSGLPSDRFFAERPEGSVSTLKIQRTQQEDSAVYLCASSSPGAGDQETQYFGPGTRLLVL.

The rearrangement joins TRBV7-9 to TRBJ2-7; D not certain. The CDR3 is made up of 15 amino acids. Germline assignment: CDR1 SEHNR and CDR2 FQNEAQ (reference sequence). The V and J ends lost 0 bases and 0 bases respectively, with 9 bases between them. The CDR3 protein is CASSLAGMSSYEQYF. The DNA for the CDR3 is TGTGCCAGCAGCTTAGCGGGGATGAGCTCCTACGAGCAGTACTTC. The full variable domain, completed using reference TRBV7-9 and TRBJ2-7, is DTGVSQNPRHKITKRGQNVTFRCDPISEHNRLYWYRQTLGQGPEFLTYFQNEAQLEKSRLLSDRFSAERPKGSFSTLEIQRTEQGDSAMYLCASSLAGMSSYEQYFGPGTRLTVT.

The chain uses TRBV3-1 (or the pseudogene TRBV3-2) and TRBJ2-7; D is ambiguous. The CDR3 has 17 amino acids. V lost 0 bases and J lost 4, with 19 bases in between. Germline loops: CDR1 LGHDT, CDR2 YNNKEL (reference sequence). The CDR3 sequence is CASSQDALSPSGYEQYF. For the CDR3, the DNA is TGTGCCAGCAGCCAAGATGCCCTTTCCCCCTCCGGATACGAGCAGTACTTC.

The chain employs TRBV4-1 and TRBJ1-5, with D hard to call. Germline-derived CDR1 and CDR2 are MGHRA and YSYEKL. Trimming pared 6 bases from V and 2 bases from J, leaving 11 bases between. CDR3 length: 14 amino acids. The CDR3 is CASSLRLGNQPQHF. CDR3 DNA: TGCGCCAGCAGTCTCAGGTTGGGCAATCAGCCCCAGCATTTT.

The gene calls are TRBV7-9 and TRBJ1-3; a possible D gene is TRBD1 (5 bases). Trimming took off 2 bases at V and 2 bases at J, with 7 bases between the two ends. CDR1 SEHNR and CDR2 FQNEAQ come from the germline V gene (reference sequence). The CDR3 is made up of 14 amino acids. The DNA of the CDR3 is TGTGCCAGCAGCTTACAGGGTCCTGGAAACACCATATATTTT. Translation: CASSLQGPGNTIYF. The full variable domain, its missing parts supplied by reference TRBV7-9 and TRBJ1-3, is DTGVSQNPRHKITKRGQNVTFRCDPISEHNRLYWYRQTLGQGPEFLTYFQNEAQLEKSRLLSDRFSAERPKGSFSTLEIQRTEQGDSAMYLCASSLQGPGNTIYFGEGSWLTVV.